This T cell receptor beta chain is from a study of shared clonotypes between healthy human individuals. Produced via immunoSEQ multiplex PCR; TCRdb's table is partial and in-frame only. Here the sample spans roughly 510,000 clones, almost 80% being singletons. The clonotype was recovered from a woman between 35 and 50 years old in good health. Some clones in this sample may be carry-over from other donors' samples. Sequences were obtained from PBMCs.

CDR3 protein: CSVERGRDTQYF. The CDR3 DNA is TGCAGCGTTGAACGGGGGAGGGATACGCAGTATTTT. This chain links TRBV29-1 with TRBJ2-3, with a weak D call TRBD2 (6 bases). V lost 2 bases, J lost 6 bases, and 9 bases lay in between. This CDR3 is 12 amino acids long. CDR1 and CDR2 (germline): SQVTM, ANQGSEA.